This record concerns one T cell receptor beta chain sequence. These data originate in a study of blood T cell repertoires in COVID-19. About the study: Acute and convalescent COVID-19 specimens originated in the United States, Italy and Spain. PBMCs, B-cell-depleted T cells, or T cells provided the cDNA or gDNA that made up the material.

V lost 2 bases to trimming and J lost 7 bases; unmatched junction nucleotides: 5. This CDR3 region has 15 residues. CDR1 and CDR2 from the germline V gene are MNHEY and SVGAGI. As handled by the study authors: Nucleated cell counts were estimated from reference gene primer amplification. This table comes from immunoSEQ multiplex PCR, and its TCRdb copy is limited to in-frame clones, with some not included. V and J calls and clone size come straight from that table; D and trimming were deduced from the DNA. The data hold fewer than 250,000 clones, with approximately 86% observed a single time. Sample: peripheral blood. The TCR sequence derives from a woman aged 60-70 years who had recovered from COVID-19. The chain combines TRBV6-5 with TRBJ1-6, with TRBD1 matching over 7 bases. In DNA, the CDR3 is TGTGCCAGCAGTTACGGGACAGACCTAAATTCACCCCTCCACTTT. The encoded protein is CASSYGTDLNSPLHF.